This T cell receptor beta chain is drawn from a study of molecular identifiers for immune sequencing clone quantification. TCRdb re-called the PCR reads with MiXCR, one entry per CDR3 protein. Altogether about 97,000 distinct CDR3 sequences are present, 20% to 25% being singletons, with the ten largest covering 0.85% to 0.95%. Germline V gene lookup returns CDR1 MNHEY and CDR2 SVGAGI. This CDR3 comprises 13 residues. Trimming removed 6 bases from V and 7 bases from J, with 12 bases in between. Sequenced sample: naive CD8+ T cells from blood, with Jurkat cell RNA spiked in. Subset indicated: FACS-sorted CD8+CD4-CCR7+CD45RA+ naive T cells. This rearrangement joins TRBV6-5 to TRBJ2-2; D is undetermined. The clonotype originates from a human donor in good health. Some libraries in this study had Jurkat cell RNA spiked in. The CDR3: CASRPQEFGELFF. For the CDR3, the DNA is TGTGCCAGCAGGCCCCAGGAGTTCGGGGAGCTGTTTTTT.